These 2 T cell receptor beta chains were sequenced from one sample in a study of blood T cell repertoires in COVID-19. Measured with immunoSEQ multiplex PCR; TCRdb has only the in-frame clones, and not every one. The sample consists of roughly 170,000 clones, around 87% of them appearing once. The sample was peripheral blood. The receptors were sampled from a woman in her 70s with COVID-19, enrolled during active disease.

The V gene is TRBV6-2 or TRBV6-3, the J gene TRBJ2-7; 7 bases map to TRBD1. V was clipped by 4 bases and J by 0 bases; unmatched bases: 3. In germline, CDR1 is MNHEY, CDR2 SVGEGT. The length of the CDR3 is 14 residues. CDR3 DNA sequence: TGTGCCAGCAGTTTCACAGGGGCCTCCTACGAGCAGTACTTC. Amino acid sequence: CASSFTGASYEQYF.

This chain uses TRBV6-5 with TRBJ2-3; 14 bases match TRBD2. Losses at the gene ends were 5 bases for V and 7 bases for J; bases not matched to a gene: 2. This CDR3 contains 14 residues. Germline assignment: CDR1 MNHEY and CDR2 SVGAGI. The DNA of the CDR3 is TGTGCCAGCAGTAGGACTAGCGGGAGGAATACGCAGTATTTT. Translated, it gives CASSRTSGRNTQYF.